The 12 T cell receptor beta chains listed next were all sequenced from one sample in a study of T cell changes during pregnancy in multiple sclerosis. Method: immunoSEQ multiplex PCR; TCRdb's copy keeps in-frame clones and lacks some. Here the sample spans roughly 93,000 clones, more than 85% being singletons. This sample comprised peripheral blood, obtained in the first trimester of pregnancy. The origin of the receptors is a female donor in good health, enrolled as a control in a pregnancy study.

The rearrangement links TRBV11-2 to TRBJ1-2; the D is unclear. This CDR3 has 15 amino acids. V lost 3 bases, J lost 2 bases, and 13 bases lay in between. In germline, CDR1 is SGHAT, CDR2 FQNNGV. As DNA, the CDR3 is TGTGCCAGCAGCTTGGGCACCGCGGGGAACTATGGCTACACCTTC. This codes for CASSLGTAGNYGYTF.

This rearrangement joins TRBV4-2 to TRBJ2-3, with 10 positions matching TRBD2. V trimming: 1 base; J trimming: 6 bases; junction bases outside the gene matches: 7. Germline values: CDR1 LGHNA, CDR2 YNFKEQ. The CDR3 is 16 residues long. The DNA of the CDR3 is TGTGCCAGCAGCCAAGGTAGTAGCGGGGGGTCTGATACGCAGTATTTT. It encodes CASSQGSSGGSDTQYF.

The chain is built from TRBV6-5 and TRBJ1-2, with 8 bases matching TRBD1. J was trimmed by 2 bases and V by 2 bases; bases with no gene match: 1. This CDR3 is 14 amino acids long. Per the germline V gene, CDR1 is MNHEY and CDR2 is SVGAGI. CDR3 residues: CASSYRDRNYGYTF. The DNA of the CDR3 is TGTGCCAGCAGTTACCGGGACAGGAACTATGGCTACACCTTC.

Concerning this clone itself: A junction boundary mismatches the germline segment, possibly from a read error. The chain employs TRBV7-7 and TRBJ2-1; 9 positions agree with TRBD1. This CDR3 is 16 amino acids long. CDR1 and CDR2 (germline): SSHAT, FNYEAQ (reference sequence). For the CDR3, the DNA is TGTGCTAGCAGCCCCGAGGGGGGACAGGGCTACAATGAGCAGTTCTTC. Translating it yields CASSPEGGQGYNEQFF.

V usage is TRBV18 and J usage is TRBJ1-1, with a tentative D call TRBD1 (6 bases). This CDR3 contains 12 residues. V was trimmed by 6 bases and J by 2 bases, leaving 7 bases between them. Germline assignment: CDR1 KGHSH and CDR2 LQKENI. The CDR3 is CASSRGNTEAFF. The CDR3 coding sequence is TGTGCCAGCTCCAGGGGTAACACTGAAGCTTTCTTT.

This chain links TRBV6-6 with TRBJ1-2; 7 bases are shared with TRBD1. The junction had 4 bases not matched to a gene; V was cut back by 5 bases and J by 1 base. CDR3 length equals 14 residues. Germline CDR1 MNHNY, CDR2 SVGAGI (reference sequence). The CDR3 DNA reads as TGTGCCAGCAGTCCGAACAGGGGTAACTATGGCTACACCTTC. Its protein is CASSPNRGNYGYTF.

The gene calls are TRBV30 and TRBJ1-2; tentatively, D is TRBD1 (5 bases). The CDR3 runs to 10 residues. Germline V lookup: CDR1 GTSNPN, CDR2 SVGIG (reference sequence). The CDR3 DNA is TGTGGGGGCGGAAACTATGGCTACACCTTC. Its translation is CGGGNYGYTF.

The chain recombines TRBV27 with TRBJ2-1, with D hard to call. V was clipped by 6 bases and J by 8 bases, with 8 bases between them. The germline CDR1 and CDR2 sequences are MNHEY and SMNVEV (reference sequence). This CDR3 is built from 11 residues. Here the CDR3 DNA reads TGTGCCAGCAGGAGCCGGGATGAGCAGTTCTTC. The encoded protein is CASRSRDEQFF.

CDR3 region: CASSWDSPSDTQYF. The CDR3 DNA sequence: TGTGCCAGCAGCTGGGACAGCCCCTCAGATACGCAGTATTTT. V is TRBV7-9 and J is TRBJ2-3, with TRBD1 identical over 7 bases. The CDR3 loop spans 14 amino acids. Germline trimming cut 4 bases from V and 4 bases from J; bases unmatched to any gene: 5. Germline V lookup: CDR1 SEHNR, CDR2 FQNEAQ (reference sequence).

V and J are TRBV4-1 and TRBJ1-4; tentatively, D is TRBD1 (6 bases). V was pared by 4 bases and J by 2 bases, with 17 bases between. This CDR3 has 17 residues. Germline V gene data show CDR1 as MGHRA and CDR2 as YSYEKL. CDR3 nucleotides: TGCGCCAGCAGCCCGACAGGTCTGCGGGGGACTAATGAAAAACTGTTTTTT. Its protein product is CASSPTGLRGTNEKLFF.

The chain employs TRBV5-4 and TRBJ2-7; D might be TRBD2 (7 bases). Looked up from germline, CDR1 is SGHNT and CDR2 is YYREEE (reference sequence). Trimming removed 9 bases from V and 4 bases from J, with 20 bases in between. The CDR3 sequence is 14 residues long. Here the CDR3 reads CAIRVWGGPYEQYF. The CDR3 coding sequence is TGTGCCATTAGGGTTTGGGGGGGCCCTTACGAGCAGTACTTC.

The rearrangement joins TRBV19 to TRBJ2-3; 8 positions match TRBD1. This CDR3 is 19 amino acids long. The V segment lost 0 bases and the J segment 0 bases; nucleotides outside the gene matches: 11. Germline CDR1 is LNHDA and CDR2 is SQIVND (reference sequence). The CDR3 bases are TGTGCCAGTAGTATAGATTATTTGACAGGGGTGGATAGCACAGATACGCAGTATTTT. Protein sequence: CASSIDYLTGVDSTDTQYF.